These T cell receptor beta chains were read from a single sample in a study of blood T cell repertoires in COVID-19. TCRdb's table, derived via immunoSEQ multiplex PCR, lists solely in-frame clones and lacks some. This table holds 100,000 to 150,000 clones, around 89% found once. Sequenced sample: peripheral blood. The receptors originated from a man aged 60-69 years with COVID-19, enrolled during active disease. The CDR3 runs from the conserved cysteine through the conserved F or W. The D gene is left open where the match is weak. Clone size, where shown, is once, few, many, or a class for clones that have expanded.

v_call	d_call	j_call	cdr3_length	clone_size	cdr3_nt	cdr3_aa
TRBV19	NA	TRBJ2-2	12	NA	TGTGCCAGTAGTCTCGGGACCGGGGAGCTGTTTTTT	CASSLGTGELFF
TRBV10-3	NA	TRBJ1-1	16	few	TGTGCCATCAGTGAGTCAAAGGGAGGGGGGAACACTGAAGCTTTCTTT	CAISESKGGGNTEAFF
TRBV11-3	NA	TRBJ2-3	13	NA	TGTGCCAGCAGCTTAGTCGTTACAGATACGCAGTATTTT	CASSLVVTDTQYF
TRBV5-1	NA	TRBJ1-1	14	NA	TGCGCCAGCAGCTTGAGCCTCCTAAACACTGAAGCTTTCTTT	CASSLSLLNTEAFF
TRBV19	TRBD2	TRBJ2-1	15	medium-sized	TGTGCCAGTAGTACCACTAGCGGGTCCTACAATGAGCAGTTCTTC	CASSTTSGSYNEQFF
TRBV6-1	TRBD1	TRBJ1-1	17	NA	TGTGCCAGCAGTGAATGGGACAGGGTATGGTTGAACACTGAAGCTTTCTTT	CASSEWDRVWLNTEAFF
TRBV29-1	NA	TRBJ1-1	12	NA	TGCAGCGTTGTGAGGTTCGGAACTGAAGCTTTCTTT	CSVVRFGTEAFF
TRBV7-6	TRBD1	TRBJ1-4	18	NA	TGTGCCAGCAGCCCAAAACTCGATCAGACAGGGGGCTTTGAAAAACTGTTTTTT	CASSPKLDQTGGFEKLFF
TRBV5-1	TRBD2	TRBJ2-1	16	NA	TGCGCCAGCAGCCCCTTGACTAGCGGGTTTGTCAATGAGCAGTTCTTC	CASSPLTSGFVNEQFF
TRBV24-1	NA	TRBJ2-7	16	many	TGTGCCACCAGTGATTTAATCGGGGAATTTGGCTACGAGCAGTACTTC	CATSDLIGEFGYEQYF
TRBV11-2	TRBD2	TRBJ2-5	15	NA	TGTGCCAGCAGCTTATCTAGCGGGGTTAAAGAGACCCAGTACTTC	CASSLSSGVKETQYF
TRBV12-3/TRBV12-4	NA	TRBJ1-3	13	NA	TGTGCCGGATCGGACATTGCTGGAAACACCATATATTTT	CAGSDIAGNTIYF
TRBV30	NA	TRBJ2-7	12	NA	TGTGCCTTCACGGGGGGCTACTACGAGCAGTACTTC	CAFTGGYYEQYF
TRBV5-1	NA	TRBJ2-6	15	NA	TGCGCCAGCAGCTTGAGCCGCACTGGGGCCAACGTCCTGACTTTC	CASSLSRTGANVLTF
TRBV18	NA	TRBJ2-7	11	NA	TGTGCCAGCTCTCCGGGGTACGAGCAGTACTTC	CASSPGYEQYF
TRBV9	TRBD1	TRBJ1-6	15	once	TGTGCCAGCAGCGCTGGGGACAGACTAAATTCACCCCTCCACTTT	CASSAGDRLNSPLHF
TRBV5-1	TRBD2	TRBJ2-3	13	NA	TGCGCCAGCACGGGAGGGTCCATAGATACGCAGTATTTT	CASTGGSIDTQYF
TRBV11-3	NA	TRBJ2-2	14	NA	TGTGCCAGCAGCTTAGAAAGGGGAACCGGGGAGCTGTTTTTT	CASSLERGTGELFF